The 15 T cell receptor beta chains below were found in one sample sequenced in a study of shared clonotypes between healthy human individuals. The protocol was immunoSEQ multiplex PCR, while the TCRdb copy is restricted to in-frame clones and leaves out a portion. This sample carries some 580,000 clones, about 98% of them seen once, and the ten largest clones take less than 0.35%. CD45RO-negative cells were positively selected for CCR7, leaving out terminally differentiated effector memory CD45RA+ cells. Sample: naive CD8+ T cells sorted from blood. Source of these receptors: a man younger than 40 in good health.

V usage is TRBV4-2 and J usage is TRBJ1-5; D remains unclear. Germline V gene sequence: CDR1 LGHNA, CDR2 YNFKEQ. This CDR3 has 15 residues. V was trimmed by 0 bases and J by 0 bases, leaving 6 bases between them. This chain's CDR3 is CASSQDSGSNQPQHF. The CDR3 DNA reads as TGTGCCAGCAGCCAAGACTCAGGTAGCAATCAGCCCCAGCATTTT.

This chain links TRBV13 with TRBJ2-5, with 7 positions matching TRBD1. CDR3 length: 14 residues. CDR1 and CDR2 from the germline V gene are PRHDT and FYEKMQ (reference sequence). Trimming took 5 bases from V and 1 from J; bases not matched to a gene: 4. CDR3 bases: TGTGCCAGCAGCAGCACAGGGGCCCAAGAGACCCAGTACTTC. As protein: CASSSTGAQETQYF.

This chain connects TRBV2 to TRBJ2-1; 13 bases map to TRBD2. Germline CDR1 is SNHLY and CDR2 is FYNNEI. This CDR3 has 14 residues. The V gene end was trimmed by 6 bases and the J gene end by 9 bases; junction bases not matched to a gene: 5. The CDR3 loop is CASSGLAGVVEQFF. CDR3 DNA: TGTGCCAGCAGCGGACTAGCGGGAGTCGTTGAGCAGTTCTTC.

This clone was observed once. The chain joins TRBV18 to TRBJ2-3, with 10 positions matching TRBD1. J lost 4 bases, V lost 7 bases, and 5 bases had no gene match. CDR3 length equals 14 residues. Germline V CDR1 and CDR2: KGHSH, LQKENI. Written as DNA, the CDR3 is TGTGCCAGCTATTTGGGACAGGGGCCAGATACGCAGTATTTT. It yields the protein CASYLGQGPDTQYF.

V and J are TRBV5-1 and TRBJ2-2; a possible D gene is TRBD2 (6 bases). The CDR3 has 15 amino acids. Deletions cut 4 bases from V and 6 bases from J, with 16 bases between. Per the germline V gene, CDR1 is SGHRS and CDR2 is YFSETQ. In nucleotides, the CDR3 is TGCGCCAGCAGCGCACGGGACTCCTCCCCCGGGGAGCTGTTTTTT. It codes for CASSARDSSPGELFF.

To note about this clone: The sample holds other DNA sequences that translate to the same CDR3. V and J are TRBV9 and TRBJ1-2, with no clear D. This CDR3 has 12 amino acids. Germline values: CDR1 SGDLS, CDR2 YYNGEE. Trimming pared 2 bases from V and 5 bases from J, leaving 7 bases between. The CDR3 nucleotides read TGTGCCAGCAGCGTTGGGGATTATGGCTACACCTTC. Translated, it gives CASSVGDYGYTF.

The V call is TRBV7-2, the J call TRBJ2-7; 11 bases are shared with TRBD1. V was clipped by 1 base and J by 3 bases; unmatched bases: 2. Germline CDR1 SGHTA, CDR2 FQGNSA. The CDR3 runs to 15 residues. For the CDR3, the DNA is TGTGCCAGCAGCTTAGTAGGGACAGGGGGCTACGAGCAGTACTTC. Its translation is CASSLVGTGGYEQYF.

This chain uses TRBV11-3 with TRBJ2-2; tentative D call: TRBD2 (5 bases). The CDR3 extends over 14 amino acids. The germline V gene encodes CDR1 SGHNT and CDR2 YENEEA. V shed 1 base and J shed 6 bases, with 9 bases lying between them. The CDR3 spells CASSLAEGPGELFF. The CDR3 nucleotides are TGTGCCAGCAGCTTAGCCGAGGGCCCCGGGGAGCTGTTTTTT.

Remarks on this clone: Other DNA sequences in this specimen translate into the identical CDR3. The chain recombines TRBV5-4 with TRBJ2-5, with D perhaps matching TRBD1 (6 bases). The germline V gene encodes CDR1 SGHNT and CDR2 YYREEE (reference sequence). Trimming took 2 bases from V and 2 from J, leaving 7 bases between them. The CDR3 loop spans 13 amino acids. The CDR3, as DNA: TGTGCCAGCAGCTTCAGGGGTCAAGAGACCCAGTACTTC. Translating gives CASSFRGQETQYF.

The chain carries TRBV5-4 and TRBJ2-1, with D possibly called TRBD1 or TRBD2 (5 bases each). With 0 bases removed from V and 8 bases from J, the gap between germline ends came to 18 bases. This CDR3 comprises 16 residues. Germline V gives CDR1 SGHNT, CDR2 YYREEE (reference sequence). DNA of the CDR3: TGTGCCAGCAGCTTGGCCTTGGGACCGGCAATTTATGAGCAGTTCTTC. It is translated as CASSLALGPAIYEQFF.

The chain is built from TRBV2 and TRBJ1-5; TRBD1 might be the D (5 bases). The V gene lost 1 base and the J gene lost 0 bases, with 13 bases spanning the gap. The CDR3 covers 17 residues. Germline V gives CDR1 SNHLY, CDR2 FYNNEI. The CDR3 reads CASSEGPGRYSNQPQHF. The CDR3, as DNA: TGTGCCAGCAGTGAAGGCCCGGGGCGGTATAGCAATCAGCCCCAGCATTTT.

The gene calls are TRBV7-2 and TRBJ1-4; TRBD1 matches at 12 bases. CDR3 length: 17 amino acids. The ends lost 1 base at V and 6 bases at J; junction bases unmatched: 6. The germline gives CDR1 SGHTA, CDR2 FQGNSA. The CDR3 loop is CASSLGRDRGRDEKLFF. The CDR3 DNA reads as TGTGCCAGCAGCTTAGGACGGGACAGGGGGCGGGATGAAAAACTGTTTTTT.

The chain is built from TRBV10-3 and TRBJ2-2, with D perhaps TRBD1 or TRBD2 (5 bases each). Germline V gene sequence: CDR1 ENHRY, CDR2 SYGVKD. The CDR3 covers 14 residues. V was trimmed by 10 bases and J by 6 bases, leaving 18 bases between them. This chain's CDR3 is CATGAEDFSGELFF. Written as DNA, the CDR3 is TGTGCCACCGGGGCGGAGGATTTCTCCGGGGAGCTGTTTTTT.

The CDR3 nucleotides read TGTGCCAGCAGGGGGCCGGGGGTCATGAAGAACACTGAAGCTTTCTTT. This gives the protein CASRGPGVMKNTEAFF. This sequence joins TRBV7-2 and TRBJ1-1, with TRBD1 as a possible D gene (5 bases). Trimming removed 6 bases at V and 1 base at J, with 18 bases between. CDR1 and CDR2 (germline): SGHTA, FQGNSA. The CDR3 sequence is 16 residues long.

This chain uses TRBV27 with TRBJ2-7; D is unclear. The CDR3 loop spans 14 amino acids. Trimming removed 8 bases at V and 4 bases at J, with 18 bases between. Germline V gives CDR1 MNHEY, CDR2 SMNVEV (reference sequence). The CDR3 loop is CASGYTSGVYEQYF. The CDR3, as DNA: TGTGCCAGCGGATATACTTCTGGGGTTTACGAGCAGTACTTC.